Reported below is one T cell receptor beta chain. The sample is drawn from a study of T cell responses to AZD1222 COVID-19 vaccine. Profiled with immunoSEQ multiplex PCR; TCRdb holds only in-frame clones, not every one. Of over 100,000 clones detected, more than 80% appear once; the ten largest clones hold 3.1%. The clonotype originates from an adult in good health. The sample in question was peripheral blood, obtained on day 0 of AZD1222 vaccination.

CDR3 coding DNA: TGTGCCAGCAGCTTATTACAGGAGTATTCACCCCTCCACTTT. It translates to CASSLLQEYSPLHF. The rearrangement links TRBV11-2 to TRBJ1-6, with D possibly TRBD1 on 5 matching bases. Germline assignment: CDR1 SGHAT and CDR2 FQNNGV. The CDR3 consists of 14 residues. V was cut by 2 bases and J by 8 bases, with 10 bases left in between.